This T cell receptor beta chain derives from a study of blood T cell repertoires in COVID-19. Looking at the study overall: Sources were T cells, B-cell-depleted T cells, or PBMCs; the material itself was cDNA or gDNA.

The CDR3 is 16 residues long. J was trimmed by 2 bases and V by 4 bases; bases with no gene match: 5. Germline V gene data show CDR1 as SGHRS and CDR2 as YFSETQ. In the authors' workflow: Amplifying reference gene primers gave estimates of nucleated cell counts. Measured with immunoSEQ multiplex PCR; TCRdb has only the in-frame clones, and not every one. D and trimming come from the DNA, and the V and J calls and clone size come from that table. The sample lists about 250,000 clones; roughly 86% were seen once. Enrolled through a virtual design, the participants were between 18 and 89 years of age and came from under 30 US areas. Participants had their cohort set by participant-reported clinical history.

Sequenced sample: PBMCs or T cells enriched from blood (not recorded which). This chain uses TRBV5-1 with TRBJ2-5; 13 nucleotides agree with TRBD2. The TCR was taken from a woman aged 50 to 65 who had recovered from COVID-19. This chain's CDR3 is CASSGLAGAGQETQYF. The CDR3 DNA reads TGCGCCAGCAGCGGACTAGCGGGAGCTGGTCAAGAGACCCAGTACTTC.